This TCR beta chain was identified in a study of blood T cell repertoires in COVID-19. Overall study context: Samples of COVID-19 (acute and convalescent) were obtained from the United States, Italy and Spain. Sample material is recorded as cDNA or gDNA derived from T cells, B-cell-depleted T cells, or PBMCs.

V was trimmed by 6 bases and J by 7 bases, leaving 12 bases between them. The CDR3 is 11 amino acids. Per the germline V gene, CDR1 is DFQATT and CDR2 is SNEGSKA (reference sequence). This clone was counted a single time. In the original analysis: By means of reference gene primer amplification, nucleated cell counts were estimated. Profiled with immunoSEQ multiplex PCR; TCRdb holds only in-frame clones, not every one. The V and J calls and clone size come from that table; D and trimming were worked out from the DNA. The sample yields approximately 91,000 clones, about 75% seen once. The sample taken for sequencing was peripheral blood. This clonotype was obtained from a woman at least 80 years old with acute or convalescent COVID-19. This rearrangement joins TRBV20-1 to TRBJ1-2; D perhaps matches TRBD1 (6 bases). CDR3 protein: CSAPTGPGYTF. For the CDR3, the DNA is TGCAGTGCACCAACAGGGCCTGGCTACACCTTC.